This T cell receptor (beta chain) stems from a study of CD8+ T cells in alopecia areata. Once RNA had been extracted, it was reverse transcribed into cDNA to act as the sequencing template. Clones were sequenced by immunoSEQ multiplex PCR, and TCRdb holds only the in-frame ones, with some missing. The table shows around 140,000 clones, with roughly 86% occurring only once. Trimming stripped 0 bases from V and 2 bases from J, with 7 bases between. The germline CDR1 and CDR2 sequences are SGHAT and FQNNGV. The length of the CDR3 is 14 residues. Treatment: oral pan-JAK inhibitor, 5-10 mg twice daily. Source: CD8+ T cells sorted from blood, taken at week 4, from a patient treated with tofacitinib. This rearrangement joins TRBV11-2 to TRBJ2-5; no definite D call. The receptor was derived from a human donor with alopecia areata. CDR3 sequence: CASSLESNQETQYF. CDR3 nucleotide sequence: TGTGCCAGCAGCTTAGAATCTAATCAAGAGACCCAGTACTTC.